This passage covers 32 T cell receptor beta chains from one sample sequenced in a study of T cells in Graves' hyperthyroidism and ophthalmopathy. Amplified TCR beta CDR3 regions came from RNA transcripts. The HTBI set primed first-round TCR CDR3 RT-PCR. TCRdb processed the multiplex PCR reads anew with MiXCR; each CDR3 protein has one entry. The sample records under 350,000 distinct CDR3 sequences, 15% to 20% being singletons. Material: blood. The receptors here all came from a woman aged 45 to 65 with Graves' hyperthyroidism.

CDR3 in DNA: TGTGCCAGCAGCTTCGTCTCTGGCGAGCAGTACTTC. Residues: CASSFVSGEQYF. The genes are TRBV7-9 and TRBJ2-7; D remains unclear. The CDR3 covers 12 residues. Between the trimmed V and J ends, which lost 3 bases and 6 bases, there was a span of 9 bases. Per the germline V gene, CDR1 is SEHNR and CDR2 is FQNEAQ (reference sequence).

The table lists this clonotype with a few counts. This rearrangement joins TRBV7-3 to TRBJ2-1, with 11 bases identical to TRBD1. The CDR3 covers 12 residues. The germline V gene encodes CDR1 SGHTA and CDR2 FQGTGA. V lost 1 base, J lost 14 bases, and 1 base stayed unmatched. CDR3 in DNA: TGTGCCAGCAGCTTAAGGGGACAGGGGGAGTTCTTC. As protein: CASSLRGQGEFF.

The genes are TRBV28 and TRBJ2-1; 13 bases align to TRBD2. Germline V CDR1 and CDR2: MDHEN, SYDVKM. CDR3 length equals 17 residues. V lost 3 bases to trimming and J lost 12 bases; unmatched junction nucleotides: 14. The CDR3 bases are TGTGCCAGCAGTTTCGGGATGACTAGCGGGAGGACAAAACGGCAGTTCTTC. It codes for CASSFGMTSGRTKRQFF.

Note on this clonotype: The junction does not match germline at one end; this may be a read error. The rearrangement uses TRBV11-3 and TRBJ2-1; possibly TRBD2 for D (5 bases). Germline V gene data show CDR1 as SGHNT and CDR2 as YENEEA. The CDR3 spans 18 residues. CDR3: CASSLSVAGGSSYDEQFF. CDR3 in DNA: TGTGCCAGCAGCTTATCGGTTGCGGGCGGAAGCTCCTACGATGAGCAGTTCTTC. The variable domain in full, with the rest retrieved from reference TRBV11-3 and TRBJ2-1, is EAGVVQSPRYKIIEKKQPVAFWCNPISGHNTLYWYLQNLGQGPELLIRYENEEAVDDSQLPKDRFSAERLKGVDSTLKIQPAELGDSAVYLCASSLSVAGGSSYDEQFFGPGTRLTVL.

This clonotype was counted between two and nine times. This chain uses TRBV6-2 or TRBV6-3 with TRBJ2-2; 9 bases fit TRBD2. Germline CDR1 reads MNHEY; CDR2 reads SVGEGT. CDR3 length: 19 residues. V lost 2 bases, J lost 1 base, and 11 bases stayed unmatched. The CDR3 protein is CASSYDPSRSGRNTGELFF. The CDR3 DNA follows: TGTGCCAGCAGTTACGACCCTTCACGTAGCGGGAGGAACACCGGGGAGCTGTTTTTT.

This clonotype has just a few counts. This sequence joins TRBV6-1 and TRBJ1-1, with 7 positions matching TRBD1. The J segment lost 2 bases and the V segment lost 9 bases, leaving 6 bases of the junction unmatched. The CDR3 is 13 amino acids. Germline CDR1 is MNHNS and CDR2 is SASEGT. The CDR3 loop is CASNRGPNTEAFF. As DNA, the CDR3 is TGTGCCAGTAACAGGGGTCCCAACACTGAAGCTTTCTTT.

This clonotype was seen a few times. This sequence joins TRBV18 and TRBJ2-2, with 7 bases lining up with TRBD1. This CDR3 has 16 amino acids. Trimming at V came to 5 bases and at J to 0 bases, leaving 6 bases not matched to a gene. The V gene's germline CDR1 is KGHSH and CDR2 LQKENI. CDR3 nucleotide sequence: TGTGCCAGCTCAGGTTCGGGACAGTCGAACACCGGGGAGCTGTTTTTT. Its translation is CASSGSGQSNTGELFF.

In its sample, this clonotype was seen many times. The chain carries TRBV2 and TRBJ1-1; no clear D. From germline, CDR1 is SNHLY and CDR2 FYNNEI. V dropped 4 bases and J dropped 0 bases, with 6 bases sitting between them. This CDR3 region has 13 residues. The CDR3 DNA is TGTGCCAGCAGTGCTACGGTGAACACTGAAGCTTTCTTT. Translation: CASSATVNTEAFF.

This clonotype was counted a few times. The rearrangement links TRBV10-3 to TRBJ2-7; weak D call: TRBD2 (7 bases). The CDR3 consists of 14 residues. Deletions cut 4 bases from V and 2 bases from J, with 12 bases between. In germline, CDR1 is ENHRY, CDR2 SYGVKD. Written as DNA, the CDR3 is TGTGCCATCAGTGGGGGGGGGGCGACCTACGAGCAGTACGTC. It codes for CAISGGGATYEQYV.

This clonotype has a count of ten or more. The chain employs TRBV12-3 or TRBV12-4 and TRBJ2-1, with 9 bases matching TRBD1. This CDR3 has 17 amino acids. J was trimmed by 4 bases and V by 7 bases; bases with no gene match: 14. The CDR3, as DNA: TGTGCCAGCATCTCTTGGAACCCGACAGGGGGATACAATGAGCAGTTCTTC. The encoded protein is CASISWNPTGGYNEQFF.

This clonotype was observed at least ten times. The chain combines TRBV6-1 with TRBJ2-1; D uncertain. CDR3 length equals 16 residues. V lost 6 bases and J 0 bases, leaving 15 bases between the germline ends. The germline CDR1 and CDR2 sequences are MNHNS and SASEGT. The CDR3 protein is CASRDPGLLSYNEQFF. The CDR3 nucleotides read TGTGCCAGCAGAGACCCCGGGTTGCTCTCCTACAATGAGCAGTTCTTC.

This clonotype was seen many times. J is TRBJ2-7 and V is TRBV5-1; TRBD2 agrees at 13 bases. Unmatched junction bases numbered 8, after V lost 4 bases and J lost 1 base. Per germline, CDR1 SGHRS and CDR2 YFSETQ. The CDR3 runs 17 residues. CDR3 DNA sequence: TGCGCCAGCAGCCCGGGGACTAGCGGGATACCATCCTACGAGCAGTACTTC. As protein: CASSPGTSGIPSYEQYF.

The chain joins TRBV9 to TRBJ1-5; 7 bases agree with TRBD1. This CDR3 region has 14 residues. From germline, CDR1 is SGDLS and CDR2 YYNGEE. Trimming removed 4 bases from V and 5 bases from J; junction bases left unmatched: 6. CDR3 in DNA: TGTGCCAGCAGCTCAGGGACAGTCTATCAGCCCCAGCATTTT. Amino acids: CASSSGTVYQPQHF.

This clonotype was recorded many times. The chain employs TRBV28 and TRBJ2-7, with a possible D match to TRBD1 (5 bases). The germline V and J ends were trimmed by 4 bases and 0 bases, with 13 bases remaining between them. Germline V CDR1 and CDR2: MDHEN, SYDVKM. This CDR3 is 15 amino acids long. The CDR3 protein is CASSSPSTDSYEQYF. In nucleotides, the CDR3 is TGTGCCAGCAGTTCCCCCTCGACAGACTCCTACGAGCAGTACTTC.

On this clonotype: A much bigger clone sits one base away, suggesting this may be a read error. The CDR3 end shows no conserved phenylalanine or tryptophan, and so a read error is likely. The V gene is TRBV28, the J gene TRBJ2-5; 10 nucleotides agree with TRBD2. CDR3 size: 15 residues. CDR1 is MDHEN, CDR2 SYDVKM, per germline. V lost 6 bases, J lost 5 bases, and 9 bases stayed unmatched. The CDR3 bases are TGTGCCAGCAGCCCAGGCCTAGCGGGAGTGGAGACCCAGTACCTC. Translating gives CASSPGLAGVETQYL.

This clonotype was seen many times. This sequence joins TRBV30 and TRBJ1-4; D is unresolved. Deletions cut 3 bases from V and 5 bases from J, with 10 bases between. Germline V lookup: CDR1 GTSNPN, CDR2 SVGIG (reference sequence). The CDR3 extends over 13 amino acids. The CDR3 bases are TGTGCCTGGAGCATAGTGAAGAATGAAAAACTGTTTTTT. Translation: CAWSIVKNEKLFF. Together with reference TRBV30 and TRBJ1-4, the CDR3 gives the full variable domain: SQTIHQWPATLVQPVGSPLSLECTVEGTSNPNLYWYRQAAGRGLQLLFYSVGIGQISSEVPQNLSASRPQDRQFILSSKKLLLSDSGFYLCAWSIVKNEKLFFGSGTQLSVL.

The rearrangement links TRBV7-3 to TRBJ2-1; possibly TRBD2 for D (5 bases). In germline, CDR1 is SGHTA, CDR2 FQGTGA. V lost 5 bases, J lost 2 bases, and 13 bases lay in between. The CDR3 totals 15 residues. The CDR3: CASSPQSGAYNEQFF. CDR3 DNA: TGTGCCAGCAGCCCCCAGTCCGGGGCCTACAATGAGCAGTTCTTC. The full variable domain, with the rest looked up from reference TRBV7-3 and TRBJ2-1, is GAGVSQTPSNKVTEKGKYVELRCDPISGHTALYWYRQSLGQGPEFLIYFQGTGAADDSGLPNDRFFAVRPEGSVSTLKIQRTERGDSAVYLCASSPQSGAYNEQFFGPGTRLTVL.

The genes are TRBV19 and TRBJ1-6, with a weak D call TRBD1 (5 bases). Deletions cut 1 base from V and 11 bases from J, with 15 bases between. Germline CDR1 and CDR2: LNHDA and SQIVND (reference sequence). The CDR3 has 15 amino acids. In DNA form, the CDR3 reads TGTGCCAGTAGTATAGCCTCCGGGACCGACGCACCCCTCCACTTT. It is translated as CASSIASGTDAPLHF.

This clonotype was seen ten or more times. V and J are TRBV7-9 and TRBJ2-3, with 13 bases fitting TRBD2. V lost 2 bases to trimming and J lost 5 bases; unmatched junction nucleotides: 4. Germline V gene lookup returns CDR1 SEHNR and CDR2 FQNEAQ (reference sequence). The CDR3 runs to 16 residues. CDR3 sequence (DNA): TGTGCCAGCAGCTTACCTGGACTAGCGGGAGTAGATACGCAGTATTTT. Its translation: CASSLPGLAGVDTQYF. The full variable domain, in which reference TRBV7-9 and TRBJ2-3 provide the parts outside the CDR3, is DTGVSQNPRHKITKRGQNVTFRCDPISEHNRLYWYRQTLGQGPEFLTYFQNEAQLEKSRLLSDRFSAERPKGSFSTLEIQRTEQGDSAMYLCASSLPGLAGVDTQYFGPGTRLTVL.

This CDR3 is CASSQGGTHSYEQYF. The CDR3 DNA reads TGTGCCAGCAGCCAAGGAGGGACTCACTCCTACGAGCAGTACTTC. The J gene is TRBJ2-7, the V gene TRBV3-1; TRBD2 is a possible D gene (6 bases). V was cut by 1 base and J by 0 bases, with 10 bases left in between. CDR3 length equals 15 residues. Germline V gene lookup returns CDR1 LGHDT and CDR2 YNNKEL (reference sequence).

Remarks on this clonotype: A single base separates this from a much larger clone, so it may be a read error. CDR3 bases: TGTGCCAGCAGTGAGAGGGCGGCAGAGACCCAGTACTTC. This codes for CASSERAAETQYF. The chain combines TRBV2 with TRBJ2-5, with D maybe TRBD2 (5 bases). Germline V gene lookup returns CDR1 SNHLY and CDR2 FYNNEI. V gave up 3 bases and J gave up 4 bases, with 9 bases separating them. This CDR3 is 13 amino acids long.

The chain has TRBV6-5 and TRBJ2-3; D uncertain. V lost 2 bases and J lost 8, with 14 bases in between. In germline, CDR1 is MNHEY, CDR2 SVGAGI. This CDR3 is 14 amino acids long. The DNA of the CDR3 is TGTGCCAGCAGTTACCCCGGGCCGTCATCTACGCAGTATTTT. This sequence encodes CASSYPGPSSTQYF.

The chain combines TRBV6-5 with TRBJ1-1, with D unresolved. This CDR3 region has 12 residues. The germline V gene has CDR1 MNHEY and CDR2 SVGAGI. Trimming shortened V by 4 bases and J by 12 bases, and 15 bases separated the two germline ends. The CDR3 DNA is TGTGCCAGCAGTTTCTCCGGGTCCCACCCTTTCTTT. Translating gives CASSFSGSHPFF.

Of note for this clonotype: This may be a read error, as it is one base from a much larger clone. CDR3 nucleotides: TGTGCCTGCGTGGGACAGGGGCCTTACGAGCAGTACTTC. This encodes CACVGQGPYEQYF. The genes are TRBV30 and TRBJ2-7; 10 bases are shared with TRBD1. The CDR3 is made up of 13 amino acids. V dropped 6 bases and J dropped 4; count of bases not matched to a gene: 6. Looked up from germline, CDR1 is GTSNPN and CDR2 is SVGIG (reference sequence).

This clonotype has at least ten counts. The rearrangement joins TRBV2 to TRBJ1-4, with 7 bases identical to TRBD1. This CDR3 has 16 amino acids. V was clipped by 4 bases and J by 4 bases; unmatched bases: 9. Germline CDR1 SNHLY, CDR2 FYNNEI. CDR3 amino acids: CASSGGRDRLNEKLFF. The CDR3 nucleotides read TGTGCCAGCAGTGGGGGCCGGGACAGACTTAATGAAAAACTGTTTTTT.

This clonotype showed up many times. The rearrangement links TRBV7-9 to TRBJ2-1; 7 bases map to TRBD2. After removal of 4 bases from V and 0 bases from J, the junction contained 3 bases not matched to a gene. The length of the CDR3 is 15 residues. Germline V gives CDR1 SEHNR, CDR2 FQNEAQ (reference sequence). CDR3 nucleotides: TGTGCCAGCAGCTCTAGGACTAGCTCCTACAATGAGCAGTTCTTC. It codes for CASSSRTSSYNEQFF.

DNA for the CDR3: TGTGCCAGCAGTTGGCGCGGCGGGACACAGAACACTGAAGCTTTCTTT. Its translation is CASSWRGGTQNTEAFF. The V and J genes are TRBV6-5 and TRBJ1-1; D is possibly TRBD1 (6 bases). This CDR3 region has 16 residues. Germline values: CDR1 MNHEY, CDR2 SVGAGI. The V and J ends lost 4 bases and 1 base respectively, with 16 bases between them.

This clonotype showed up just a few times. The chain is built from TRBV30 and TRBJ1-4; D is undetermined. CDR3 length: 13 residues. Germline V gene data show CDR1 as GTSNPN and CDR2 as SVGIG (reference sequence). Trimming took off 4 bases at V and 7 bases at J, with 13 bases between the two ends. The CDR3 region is CAWTPIRGEKLFF. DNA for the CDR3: TGTGCCTGGACTCCCATCCGGGGTGAAAAACTGTTTTTT.

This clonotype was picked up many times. The CDR3 region has the DNA TGTGCCAGCAGCCAAGATTTAAACACCGGGGAGCTGTTTTTT. Its protein product is CASSQDLNTGELFF. The chain joins TRBV3-1 to TRBJ2-2; no firm D call. This CDR3 is 14 amino acids long. With 0 bases removed from V and 2 bases from J, the gap between germline ends came to 4 bases. Germline assignment: CDR1 LGHDT and CDR2 YNNKEL (reference sequence). The full variable domain, rest sourced from reference TRBV3-1 and TRBJ2-2, is DTAVSQTPKYLVTQMGNDKSIKCEQNLGHDTMYWYKQDSKKFLKIMFSYNNKELIINETVPNRFSPKSPDKAHLNLHINSLELGDSAVYFCASSQDLNTGELFFGEGSRLTVL.

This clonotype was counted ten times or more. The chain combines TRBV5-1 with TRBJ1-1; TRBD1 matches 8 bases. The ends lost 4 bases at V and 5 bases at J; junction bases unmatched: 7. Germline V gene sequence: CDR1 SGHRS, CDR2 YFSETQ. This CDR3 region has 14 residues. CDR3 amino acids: CASSASRGQTEAFF. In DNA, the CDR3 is TGCGCCAGCAGCGCAAGCAGGGGGCAAACTGAAGCTTTCTTT.

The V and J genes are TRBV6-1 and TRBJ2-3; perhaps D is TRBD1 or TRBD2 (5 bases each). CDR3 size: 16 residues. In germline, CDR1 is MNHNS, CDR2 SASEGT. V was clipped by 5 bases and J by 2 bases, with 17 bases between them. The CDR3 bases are TGTGCCAGCAGTAGACAGCCAAGGGAGATCACAGATACGCAGTATTTT. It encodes CASSRQPREITDTQYF.

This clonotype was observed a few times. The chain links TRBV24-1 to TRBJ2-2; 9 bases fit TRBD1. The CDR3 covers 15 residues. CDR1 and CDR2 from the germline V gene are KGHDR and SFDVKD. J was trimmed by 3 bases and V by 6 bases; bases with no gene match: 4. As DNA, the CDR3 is TGTGCCACCAGTAAAGGGGACAGGGACACCGGGGAGCTGTTTTTT. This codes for CATSKGDRDTGELFF.